This passage covers 21 T cell receptor beta chains from one sample sequenced in a study of identifying expanded T cells in peripheral blood. Assay used: immunoSEQ multiplex PCR; TCRdb lists only in-frame clones, some missing. The sample has under 150,000 clones; around 88% are singletons. Source material: blood. These receptors originate from a person aged 18 to 75 in good health.

The rearrangement uses TRBV28 and TRBJ1-6; 9 bases agree with TRBD1. Germline trimming cut 10 bases from V and 10 bases from J; bases unmatched to any gene: 8. The CDR3 is made up of 13 amino acids. From germline, CDR1 is MDHEN and CDR2 SYDVKM. The CDR3 nucleotides are TGTGCCATTGGGGACAGGGCTAGGTCACCCCTCCACTTT. Residues: CAIGDRARSPLHF.

This chain links TRBV7-9 with TRBJ1-4; D is undetermined. Germline CDR1 SEHNR, CDR2 FQNEAQ (reference sequence). The length of the CDR3 is 17 residues. With 2 bases removed from V and 0 bases from J, the gap between germline ends came to 13 bases. This CDR3 is CASSLSGGRATNEKLFF. In nucleotides, the CDR3 is TGTGCCAGCAGCTTAAGTGGAGGGCGCGCAACTAATGAAAAACTGTTTTTT.

The chain uses TRBV2 and TRBJ2-7; 9 bases map to TRBD1. The CDR3 length is 14 residues. The ends lost 2 bases at V and 6 bases at J; junction bases unmatched: 5. CDR1 and CDR2 from the germline V gene are SNHLY and FYNNEI. As DNA, the CDR3 is TGTGCCAGCAGTGAAAACAGGGGGCTTGGCGAGCAGTACTTC. This gives the protein CASSENRGLGEQYF.

V is TRBV15 and J is TRBJ2-2; D gene unclear. With 5 bases removed from V and 1 base from J, the gap between germline ends came to 2 bases. CDR1 is LNHNV, CDR2 YYDKDF, per germline (reference sequence). This CDR3 contains 12 residues. This chain's CDR3 is CATSQNTGELFF. The CDR3 region has the DNA TGTGCCACCAGCCAGAACACCGGGGAGCTGTTTTTT.

This clone was picked up a small number of times. V gene TRBV15 combines with J gene TRBJ1-2; D is undetermined. Looked up from germline, CDR1 is LNHNV and CDR2 is YYDKDF (reference sequence). Trimming took 0 bases from V and 3 from J, leaving 5 bases between them. The CDR3 consists of 13 residues. CDR3 DNA: TGTGCCACCAGCAGAGAAGAGCACTATGGCTACACCTTC. Its translation: CATSREEHYGYTF.

The CDR3 here is CASSARTSQITQYF. The CDR3, as DNA: TGTGCCAGCAGCGCCCGGACCTCCCAAATCACGCAGTATTTT. The V and J genes are TRBV9 and TRBJ2-3; D not certain. The CDR3 sequence is 14 residues long. Trimming removed 3 bases at V and 9 bases at J, with 17 bases between. Germline V gene sequence: CDR1 SGDLS, CDR2 YYNGEE.

This clone was recorded once. The chain recombines TRBV18 with TRBJ2-1; weak D call: TRBD1 (6 bases). The CDR3 has 13 residues. Germline CDR1 and CDR2: KGHSH and LQKENI. The germline V and J ends were trimmed by 4 bases and 5 bases, with 9 bases remaining between them. This CDR3 reads CASSRTADNEQFF. The DNA of the CDR3 is TGTGCCAGCTCACGGACAGCCGACAATGAGCAGTTCTTC.

V and J are TRBV29-1 and TRBJ1-2, with D unclear. The CDR3 is made up of 10 amino acids. Germline lookup yields CDR1 SQVTM and CDR2 ANQGSEA. The V end lost 4 bases, the J end lost 6 bases, and 6 bases lay between the germline ends. CDR3 sequence: CSVVPNGYTF. In DNA form, the CDR3 reads TGCAGCGTTGTTCCCAATGGCTACACCTTC.

The CDR3 spells CASRATGAADTQYF. The CDR3 bases are TGCGCCAGCAGGGCAACAGGGGCAGCAGATACGCAGTATTTT. This chain joins TRBV4-3 and TRBJ2-3; 7 bases map to TRBD1. This CDR3 region has 14 residues. V gave up 6 bases and J gave up 4 bases; unmatched junction bases: 7. From germline, CDR1 is LGHNA and CDR2 YSLEER.

The CDR3 loop is CASSELDTSSSGANVLTF. In DNA, the CDR3 is TGTGCCAGCAGTGAATTGGACACCTCAAGCTCTGGGGCCAACGTCCTGACTTTC. This chain links TRBV25-1 with TRBJ2-6, with D possibly TRBD1 on 5 matching bases. Trimming removed 1 base at V and 0 bases at J, with 13 bases between. The CDR3 sequence is 18 residues long. Germline assignment: CDR1 MGHDK and CDR2 SYGVNS.

The J gene is TRBJ1-2, the V gene TRBV28, with 10 bases identical to TRBD1. Germline trimming cut 2 bases from V and 8 bases from J; bases unmatched to any gene: 11. The CDR3 is 16 amino acids. In germline, CDR1 is MDHEN, CDR2 SYDVKM. The CDR3 sequence: CASSLPSGTGVGGYTF. The CDR3 DNA follows: TGTGCCAGCAGTTTACCCTCTGGGACAGGGGTCGGCGGCTACACCTTC.

V is TRBV5-8 and J is TRBJ2-3; 13 positions match TRBD2. The CDR3 contains 16 residues. With 6 bases clipped from V and 5 bases from J, the junction kept 9 bases outside the gene matches. Per the germline V gene, CDR1 is SGHTS and CDR2 is YDEGEE. The CDR3 region has the DNA TGTGCCAGCACCTCACCGGGACTAGCGGGAAGAGATACGCAGTATTTT. Amino acid sequence: CASTSPGLAGRDTQYF.

This sequence joins TRBV4-1 and TRBJ2-7; TRBD1 or TRBD2 may be the D gene (5 bases each). CDR3 length: 16 amino acids. The germline V gene encodes CDR1 MGHRA and CDR2 YSYEKL. The V gene lost 1 base and the J gene lost 6 bases, with 19 bases spanning the gap. The CDR3 protein is CASSQAGDPKTFEQYF. CDR3 in DNA: TGCGCCAGCAGCCAAGCTGGGGACCCCAAAACCTTCGAGCAGTACTTC.

The chain is built from TRBV4-3 and TRBJ1-4; D remains ambiguous. Germline CDR1 reads LGHNA; CDR2 reads YSLEER. CDR3 length: 15 amino acids. V dropped 1 base and J dropped 1 base, with 7 bases sitting between them. CDR3 region: CASSQVRRTNEKLFF. CDR3 bases: TGCGCCAGCAGCCAAGTAAGGCGAACTAATGAAAAACTGTTTTTT.

The rearrangement links TRBV19 to TRBJ2-7; 8 bases align to TRBD2. V shed 6 bases and J 2 bases; nucleotides not matched to a gene: 3. The CDR3 has 13 residues. CDR1 is LNHDA and CDR2 is SQIVND in the germline V gene (reference sequence). The CDR3 reads CASSTSGPYEQYF. The CDR3 DNA is TGTGCCAGTAGCACTAGCGGTCCCTACGAGCAGTACTTC.

The chain combines TRBV18 with TRBJ1-4; 7 positions agree with TRBD1. The V and J ends lost 4 bases and 6 bases, in that order; junction bases with no gene match: 5. The CDR3 is 14 amino acids. The V gene's germline CDR1 is KGHSH and CDR2 LQKENI. The CDR3 spells CASSLNRGDEKLFF. For the CDR3, the DNA is TGTGCCAGCTCACTCAACAGGGGAGATGAAAAACTGTTTTTT.

The chain combines TRBV30 with TRBJ1-1, with 9 bases identical to TRBD1. V was clipped by 1 base and J by 9 bases; unmatched bases: 9. Germline V gene lookup returns CDR1 GTSNPN and CDR2 SVGIG (reference sequence). This CDR3 has 14 amino acids. The CDR3, as DNA: TGTGCCTGGAGTGCAATAGGGGGGACAGGGAAAGCTTTCTTT. Encoded protein: CAWSAIGGTGKAFF.

V is TRBV27 and J is TRBJ1-6; unclear D gene. Trimming left V 3 bases short and J 0 bases short, with 9 bases between. Germline V gene lookup returns CDR1 MNHEY and CDR2 SMNVEV (reference sequence). This CDR3 spans 16 amino acids. The DNA for the CDR3 is TGTGCCAGCAGTTTGGGCCTGAGCTCCTATAATTCACCCCTCCACTTT. Translated: CASSLGLSSYNSPLHF.

This chain joins TRBV4-1 and TRBJ1-1; D gene uncertain. Germline values: CDR1 MGHRA, CDR2 YSYEKL. This CDR3 has 14 residues. The V end lost 3 bases, the J end lost 0 bases, and 8 bases lay between the germline ends. The CDR3 region is CASSQEEMNTEAFF. CDR3 coding DNA: TGCGCCAGCAGCCAGGAGGAAATGAACACTGAAGCTTTCTTT.

This chain links TRBV6-6 with TRBJ2-2; D not resolved. Deletions cut 3 bases from V and 4 bases from J, with 12 bases between. The CDR3 covers 15 residues. The germline gives CDR1 MNHNY, CDR2 SVGAGI (reference sequence). CDR3 in amino acids: CASSYMALATGELFF. The DNA of the CDR3 is TGTGCCAGCAGTTATATGGCATTAGCCACCGGGGAGCTGTTTTTT.

This clone was counted only a few times. The chain recombines TRBV27 with TRBJ2-3; maybe TRBD1 (5 bases). CDR3 length equals 14 residues. The germline V and J ends were trimmed by 6 bases and 3 bases, with 13 bases remaining between them. Germline CDR1 reads MNHEY; CDR2 reads SMNVEV (reference sequence). The CDR3 sequence is CASSYRTPTDTQYF. The CDR3 DNA is TGTGCCAGCAGCTACAGGACGCCGACAGATACGCAGTATTTT.